This T cell receptor (beta chain) was captured in a study of blood T cell repertoires in COVID-19. CDR1 is SGHRS and CDR2 is YFSETQ in the germline V gene. Trimming shortened V by 0 bases and J by 5 bases, and 14 bases separated the two germline ends. CDR3 size: 16 residues. In the authors' methods: Estimates of nucleated cell counts were drawn from the amplification of reference gene primers. Profiled with immunoSEQ multiplex PCR; TCRdb holds only in-frame clones, not every one. The V and J calls and clone size are taken from that table; D and trimming were inferred from the DNA. The data show some 100,000 clones, 65% to 90% seen once. Those enrolled, adults aged 18 to 89 years, came from about two dozen US areas. Researchers sorted participants into cohorts using their self-reported clinical history. The study counted Cohort 3 donors as recovered given two negative PCRs, clearance, or symptom resolution.

The source is a woman between 50 and 59 years old who had recovered from COVID-19. V and J are TRBV5-1 and TRBJ2-2; D might be TRBD1 (5 bases). The sequencing input was PBMCs or T cells enriched from blood (not recorded which). CDR3 sequence: CASSLGQPLGTGELFF. The CDR3 nucleotides read TGCGCCAGCAGCTTGGGACAGCCCTTGGGGACCGGGGAGCTGTTTTTT.